This entry lists 22 T cell receptor beta chains sequenced from one sample in a study of blood T cell repertoires in COVID-19. Produced via immunoSEQ multiplex PCR; TCRdb's table is partial and in-frame only. The data contain about 29,000 clones, around 89% of them singletons. Sample: peripheral blood. These receptor sequences come from a human donor in a cohort sampled during active COVID-19.

The chain recombines TRBV9 with TRBJ2-2; D is possibly TRBD2 (6 bases). Between the trimmed V and J ends, which lost 2 bases and 0 bases, there was a span of 17 bases. The CDR3 consists of 18 residues. Germline V gives CDR1 SGDLS, CDR2 YYNGEE. CDR3 loop: CASSVGLPVTANTGELFF. CDR3 DNA sequence: TGTGCCAGCAGCGTGGGACTTCCTGTAACCGCGAACACCGGGGAGCTGTTTTTT. Together with reference TRBV9 and TRBJ2-2, the CDR3 gives the full variable domain: DSGVTQTPKHLITATGQRVTLRCSPRSGDLSVYWYQQSLDQGLQFLIQYYNGEERAKGNILERFSAQQFPDLHSELNLSSLELGDSALYFCASSVGLPVTANTGELFFGEGSRLTVL.

V gene TRBV27 combines with J gene TRBJ1-2, with D unclear. Per germline, CDR1 MNHEY and CDR2 SMNVEV (reference sequence). V lost 4 bases and J 8 bases, leaving 14 bases between the germline ends. CDR3 length equals 13 residues. CDR3 region: CASSYNSLIGYTF. DNA for the CDR3: TGTGCCAGCAGTTATAACAGTCTCATCGGCTACACCTTC.

V and J are TRBV3-1 (or the pseudogene TRBV3-2) and TRBJ2-1; 9 bases match TRBD1. Per germline, CDR1 LGHDT and CDR2 YNNKEL (reference sequence). The CDR3 is 17 residues long. The trim removed 0 bases at V and 5 bases at J, leaving 8 bases unmatched. CDR3: CASSQDRRWDRDNEQFF. Written as DNA, the CDR3 is TGTGCCAGCAGCCAAGATAGACGATGGGACAGGGACAATGAGCAGTTCTTC.

The chain joins TRBV18 to TRBJ2-2; no firm D call. Germline assignment: CDR1 KGHSH and CDR2 LQKENI. This CDR3 comprises 16 residues. V lost 1 base to trimming and J lost 4 bases, with 13 bases between them. This chain's CDR3 is CASSPRLVERTGELFF. CDR3 in DNA: TGTGCCAGCTCACCACGGCTGGTAGAGCGCACCGGGGAGCTGTTTTTT. The variable domain in full, with the rest retrieved from reference TRBV18 and TRBJ2-2, is NAGVMQNPRHLVRRRGQEARLRCSPMKGHSHVYWYRQLPEEGLKFMVYLQKENIIDESGMPKERFSAEFPKEGPSILRIQQVVRGDSAAYFCASSPRLVERTGELFFGEGSRLTVL.

The chain uses TRBV5-4 and TRBJ2-3; possible D gene TRBD1, 6 bases. The CDR3 sequence is 15 residues long. Deletions cut 3 bases from V and 4 bases from J, with 15 bases between. Germline CDR1 SGHNT, CDR2 YYREEE (reference sequence). CDR3 residues: CASSSEGVKADTQYF. The CDR3 bases are TGTGCCAGCAGCTCCGAGGGGGTTAAGGCAGATACGCAGTATTTT.

The chain recombines TRBV3-1 (or the pseudogene TRBV3-2) with TRBJ2-7; D gene unclear. V lost 1 base and J lost 0, with 16 bases in between. The CDR3 is 17 amino acids. The germline V gene encodes CDR1 LGHDT and CDR2 YNNKEL (reference sequence). The CDR3 nucleotides are TGTGCCAGCAGCCAAGGTCCAGGCACGGCTTTCTCCTACGAGCAGTACTTC. Translation: CASSQGPGTAFSYEQYF.

This clone was seen a handful of times. The gene calls are TRBV5-8 and TRBJ2-2; D is perhaps TRBD1 (6 bases). There are 14 residues in the CDR3. The V end lost 4 bases, the J end lost 7 bases, and 14 bases lay between the germline ends. The germline V gene has CDR1 SGHTS and CDR2 YDEGEE. CDR3 bases: TGTGCCAGCAGCGGGGGCAGCATTTTCGGGGAGCTGTTTTTT. Protein product: CASSGGSIFGELFF.

This clone was counted between two and nine times. The V call is TRBV4-1, the J call TRBJ1-2; 9 nucleotides agree with TRBD1. In germline, CDR1 is MGHRA, CDR2 YSYEKL. The CDR3 loop spans 15 amino acids. V lost 2 bases and J lost 5; bases outside the gene matches: 6. This chain's CDR3 is CASSQQDRGGYGYTF. For the CDR3, the DNA is TGCGCCAGCAGCCAACAGGACAGGGGAGGATATGGCTACACCTTC.

This chain links TRBV5-4 with TRBJ2-3, with D maybe TRBD1 (7 bases). The germline gives CDR1 SGHNT, CDR2 YYREEE (reference sequence). This CDR3 is built from 15 residues. V was shortened by 4 bases and J by 0 bases, with 12 bases between the two germline ends. The CDR3 reads CASSAGQISTDTQYF. CDR3 coding DNA: TGTGCCAGCAGCGCGGGACAGATTAGCACAGATACGCAGTATTTT. Complete variable domain (other parts from reference TRBV5-4 and TRBJ2-3): ETGVTQSPTHLIKTRGQQVTLRCSSQSGHNTVSWYQQALGQGPQFIFQYYREEENGRGNFPPRFSGLQFPNYSSELNVNALELDDSALYLCASSAGQISTDTQYFGPGTRLTVL.

This chain joins TRBV7-9 and TRBJ1-2; the D gene is possibly TRBD1 (5 bases). The CDR3 spans 14 residues. Germline assignment: CDR1 SEHNR and CDR2 FQNEAQ (reference sequence). V was trimmed by 5 bases and J by 6 bases, leaving 16 bases between them. CDR3 sequence: CASSQAQGENGYTF. As DNA, the CDR3 is TGTGCCAGCAGCCAGGCCCAGGGTGAAAATGGCTACACCTTC. Variable domain in full (rest from reference TRBV7-9 and TRBJ1-2): DTGVSQNPRHKITKRGQNVTFRCDPISEHNRLYWYRQTLGQGPEFLTYFQNEAQLEKSRLLSDRFSAERPKGSFSTLEIQRTEQGDSAMYLCASSQAQGENGYTFGSGTRLTVV.

This chain uses TRBV4-2 with TRBJ2-5; weak D call: TRBD2 (7 bases). CDR3 size: 14 residues. V gave up 0 bases and J gave up 5 bases, with 10 bases separating them. Looked up from germline, CDR1 is LGHNA and CDR2 is YNFKEQ. The CDR3 loop reads CASSQDGGAETQYF. As DNA, the CDR3 is TGTGCCAGCAGCCAAGATGGGGGGGCGGAGACCCAGTACTTC.

The V gene is TRBV28, the J gene TRBJ2-5, with 9 bases matching TRBD1. CDR1 MDHEN and CDR2 SYDVKM come from the germline V gene. The CDR3 is made up of 14 amino acids. Losses at the gene ends were 5 bases for V and 1 base for J; bases not matched to a gene: 2. The CDR3, as DNA: TGTGCCAGCAGTGGGGGACAGGGCCAAGAGACCCAGTACTTC. The encoded protein is CASSGGQGQETQYF.

The gene calls are TRBV20-1 and TRBJ2-1; no clear D gene. V lost 3 bases and J 16 bases, leaving 13 bases between the germline ends. The CDR3 totals 10 residues. Germline V gene data show CDR1 as DFQATT and CDR2 as SNEGSKA (reference sequence). In DNA, the CDR3 is TGCAGTGCTAGGGCCCCCTTACCTTTCTTC. Translation gives CSARAPLPFF.

A note on this clone: The junction departs from the called germline gene at one end, perhaps through a read error. The V call is TRBV12-3 or TRBV12-4, the J call TRBJ2-4, with D perhaps matching TRBD1 (6 bases). This CDR3 has 12 residues. The CDR3 coding sequence is TGTGCCAGCAGTTTGTTGGGACACATACAGTACTTC. Translating gives CASSLLGHIQYF.

The chain couples TRBV10-3 to TRBJ1-1; 9 bases align to TRBD1. This CDR3 contains 14 residues. The V gene end was trimmed by 6 bases and the J gene end by 4 bases; junction bases not matched to a gene: 6. The V gene's germline CDR1 is ENHRY and CDR2 SYGVKD. DNA of the CDR3: TGTGCCATCAGCCAACAGGGGGCAAGCACTGAAGCTTTCTTT. This encodes CAISQQGASTEAFF.

The CDR3 DNA reads TGTGCCAGCAGTGCCCAGGGGGGACAAACTGAAGCTTTCTTT. This gives the protein CASSAQGGQTEAFF. The chain links TRBV2 to TRBJ1-1; 7 bases fit TRBD1. The ends lost 4 bases at V and 5 bases at J; junction bases unmatched: 7. The CDR3 sequence is 14 residues long. Germline V gene sequence: CDR1 SNHLY, CDR2 FYNNEI.

V usage is TRBV30 and J usage is TRBJ1-2; 10 bases map to TRBD1. The CDR3 has 15 amino acids. The trim removed 4 bases at V and 2 bases at J, leaving 7 bases unmatched. From germline, CDR1 is GTSNPN and CDR2 SVGIG (reference sequence). Here the CDR3 DNA reads TGTGCCTGGAAAGGGACAGGGGCCGCAAACTATGGCTACACCTTC. It specifies CAWKGTGAANYGYTF. Full variable domain (rest looked up from reference TRBV30 and TRBJ1-2): SQTIHQWPATLVQPVGSPLSLECTVEGTSNPNLYWYRQAAGRGLQLLFYSVGIGQISSEVPQNLSASRPQDRQFILSSKKLLLSDSGFYLCAWKGTGAANYGYTFGSGTRLTVV.

This clone showed up just once. V is TRBV14 and J is TRBJ2-1; D perhaps matches TRBD2 (7 bases). Per the germline V gene, CDR1 is SGHDN and CDR2 is FVKESK. V was shortened by 0 bases and J by 6 bases, with 18 bases between the two germline ends. The CDR3 has 17 residues. The DNA of the CDR3 is TGTGCCAGCAGCCAAGATCGGGGGGCGGGGCCTTTCAATGAGCAGTTCTTC. Translation: CASSQDRGAGPFNEQFF.

CDR3 loop: CASSYSTRGGAGYTF. The CDR3 DNA is TGTGCCAGCAGTTACTCCACACGGGGAGGGGCCGGCTACACCTTC. The chain has TRBV6-2 or TRBV6-3 and TRBJ1-2; D might be TRBD1 (5 bases). V was shortened by 0 bases and J by 8 bases, with 16 bases between the two germline ends. In germline, CDR1 is MNHEY, CDR2 SVGEGT. The CDR3 has 15 residues.

V is TRBV6-6 and J is TRBJ2-7; the match to TRBD1 covers 9 bases. CDR1 and CDR2 (germline): MNHNY, SVGAGI (reference sequence). The CDR3 is made up of 16 amino acids. Germline trimming cut 5 bases from V and 2 bases from J; bases unmatched to any gene: 10. CDR3 sequence: CASSGSGTGRAYEQYF. DNA for the CDR3: TGTGCCAGCAGTGGATCCGGGACAGGGAGAGCCTACGAGCAGTACTTC.

This clone was seen more than once but under ten times. This specimen includes other DNA sequences encoding the same CDR3. The chain uses TRBV20-1 and TRBJ2-7; D gene uncertain. Germline values: CDR1 DFQATT, CDR2 SNEGSKA (reference sequence). Trimming stripped 3 bases from V and 5 bases from J, with 8 bases between. The CDR3 contains 11 residues. CDR3 nucleotide sequence: TGCAGTGCTAGTTCTGGCCACGAGCAGTACTTC. Translated: CSASSGHEQYF.

This chain uses TRBV5-1 with TRBJ1-6, with 9 positions matching TRBD1. V gave up 6 bases and J gave up 8 bases; unmatched junction bases: 9. The germline V gene encodes CDR1 SGHRS and CDR2 YFSETQ. The CDR3 totals 15 residues. In nucleotides, the CDR3 is TGCGCCAGCACCAAGGGACAGGGATGGGATTCACCCCTCCACTTT. Translation: CASTKGQGWDSPLHF.